Presented here are 30 T cell receptor beta chains from one specimen sequenced in a study of post-analysis software for immune sequencing data. Findings and limits, study-wide: Controls showed lower frequencies than patients for roughly 5 TRBV segments, and TRBV5-6, TRBV5-1 and TRBV20-1 were among these.

No antigens are known for them. TCR beta cDNA libraries had unique molecular identifiers. TCRdb re-called the PCR reads with MiXCR, one entry per CDR3 protein. The sample lists about 820,000 distinct CDR3 sequences; about 53% were seen once. What was sequenced was blood. Receptor source: a girl aged 5-17 years with multiple sclerosis.

The chain links TRBV3-1 to TRBJ2-3; D might be TRBD2 (7 bases). The CDR3 spans 17 residues. Trimming cost V 1 base and J 1 base, with 15 bases left between them. Germline V gene data show CDR1 as LGHDT and CDR2 as YNNKEL (reference sequence). This CDR3 reads CASSQARAGARTDTQYF. The CDR3, as DNA: TGTGCCAGCAGCCAAGCCAGGGCGGGGGCTCGCACAGATACGCAGTATTTT.

J is TRBJ2-3 and V is TRBV11-2; TRBD2 aligns across 9 bases. Germline CDR1 reads SGHAT; CDR2 reads FQNNGV. Trimming cost V 5 bases and J 4 bases; bases outside gene matches: 13. The CDR3 consists of 17 residues. Here the CDR3 reads CASSPKKIAGAPDTQYF. The CDR3 nucleotides are TGTGCCAGCAGCCCAAAGAAGATAGCGGGAGCCCCAGATACGCAGTATTTT.

This rearrangement joins TRBV4-1 to TRBJ2-7; D is uncertain. Germline CDR1 and CDR2: MGHRA and YSYEKL. Trimming shortened V by 0 bases and J by 1 base, and 10 bases separated the two germline ends. This CDR3 has 15 amino acids. CDR3 loop: CASSQDRLGSYEQYF. The CDR3 nucleotides are TGCGCCAGCAGCCAAGACAGGTTGGGTTCCTACGAGCAGTACTTC.

In this sample, this clonotype turned up a few times. This chain uses TRBV10-3 with TRBJ2-7; D is uncertain. Trimming cost V 8 bases and J 5 bases, with 13 bases left between them. From germline, CDR1 is ENHRY and CDR2 SYGVKD. This CDR3 region has 12 residues. CDR3 in DNA: TGTGCCATCGGGCTATACCGAAACGAGCAGTACTTC. Amino acids: CAIGLYRNEQYF.

This clonotype was found once. Because it lacks the conserved phenylalanine or tryptophan at the end, this CDR3 is likely a read error. The DNA is left out, because the CDR3 cannot be placed on it with certainty; the CDR3 is given as TCRdb lists it. The J gene is TRBJ1-1, the V gene TRBV12-3 or TRBV12-4. Termini included, the CDR3 measures 8 amino acids. CDR3 protein: CASSQGLA.

This chain connects TRBV7-9 to TRBJ2-5, with 9 bases matching TRBD1. This CDR3 region has 18 residues. The V gene end was trimmed by 4 bases and the J gene end by 2 bases; junction bases not matched to a gene: 14. The germline CDR1 and CDR2 sequences are SEHNR and FQNEAQ (reference sequence). The CDR3 DNA reads TGTGCCAGCAGCTCCCCCCCTCTGGGGACAGGGTGGCAAGAGACCCAGTACTTC. Residues: CASSSPPLGTGWQETQYF.

This clonotype was observed a few times. V usage is TRBV21-1 and J usage is TRBJ1-1. TRBV21-1 counts as a pseudogene. This CDR3 comprises 14 residues. The CDR3 sequence: CASSPRGGHTEAFF. CDR3 coding DNA: TGTGCCAGCAGTCCCCGCGGGGGGCACACTGAAGCTTTCTTT.

The genes are TRBV9 and TRBJ2-1; 8 nucleotides agree with TRBD2. The germline CDR1 and CDR2 sequences are SGDLS and YYNGEE. The junction had 9 bases not matched to a gene; V was cut back by 3 bases and J by 1 base. CDR3 size: 17 residues. The CDR3: CASSAGGSGVSYNEQFF. The CDR3 DNA sequence: TGTGCCAGCAGCGCGGGGGGTAGCGGGGTGTCCTACAATGAGCAGTTCTTC.

The CDR3 is CASSLTGTASGANVLTF. CDR3 DNA: TGTGCCAGCAGCTTAACGGGGACAGCTTCTGGGGCCAACGTCCTGACTTTC. This chain uses TRBV7-3 with TRBJ2-6, with 7 bases lining up with TRBD1. Germline CDR1 is SGHTA and CDR2 is FQGTGA. This CDR3 is 17 amino acids long. V trimming: 0 bases; J trimming: 1 base; junction bases outside the gene matches: 3.

The V gene is TRBV12-3 or TRBV12-4, the J gene TRBJ1-1, with 7 bases that match TRBD1. V dropped 3 bases and J dropped 8; count of bases not matched to a gene: 3. CDR3 length equals 12 residues. As DNA, the CDR3 is TGTGCCAGCAGTTTCGACAGGGAAGAAGCTTTCTTT. It encodes CASSFDREEAFF.

Concerning this clonotype: One junction end does not reproduce the germline sequence, and a read error may be involved. This sequence joins TRBV7-9 and TRBJ1-2; D not resolved. The CDR3 spans 13 residues. Germline values: CDR1 SEHNR, CDR2 FQNEAQ (reference sequence). CDR3 region: CTSSLAANYGYTF. CDR3 bases: TGTACCAGCAGCTTAGCGGCCAACTATGGCTACACCTTC.

This clonotype was seen only a few times. The rearrangement links TRBV6-2 or TRBV6-3 to TRBJ2-4; 7 bases fit TRBD2. The J call may be incorrect, as the DNA end agrees better with TRBJ2-7. The CDR3 extends over 13 amino acids. The germline gives CDR1 MNHEY, CDR2 SVGEGT. CDR3 nucleotides: TGTGCCAGCAGTTACTCGCGGGAGAACGAGCAGTACTTC. It specifies CASSYSRENEQYF.

This clonotype was found a few times. The chain carries TRBV15 and TRBJ2-7; maybe TRBD1 (5 bases). Germline V CDR1 and CDR2: LNHNV, YYDKDF (reference sequence). The CDR3 runs 15 residues. Trimming removed 5 bases from V and 2 bases from J, with 16 bases in between. The CDR3 loop is CATSVGAGSTYEQYF. DNA for the CDR3: TGTGCCACCAGCGTTGGGGCCGGGTCGACCTACGAGCAGTACTTC.

A few counts support this clonotype. The chain links TRBV12-3 or TRBV12-4 to TRBJ2-1; 7 bases are a match to TRBD1. The CDR3 is 15 residues long. Trimming cost V 6 bases and J 4 bases; bases outside gene matches: 9. The CDR3 loop is CASRNTGQLYNEQFF. In nucleotides, the CDR3 is TGTGCCAGCAGGAACACGGGACAGCTATACAATGAGCAGTTCTTC.

This chain links TRBV29-1 with TRBJ2-2; D is undetermined. Trimming pared 3 bases from V and 5 bases from J, leaving 13 bases between. The CDR3 consists of 14 residues. Germline assignment: CDR1 SQVTM and CDR2 ANQGSEA. CDR3 DNA: TGCAGCGTTGAGGTCGACATCACTACCGGGGAGCTGTTTTTT. As protein: CSVEVDITTGELFF.

This clonotype appeared a few times. This chain connects TRBV9 to TRBJ2-1; a weak D match, TRBD2 (6 bases). The CDR3 spans 15 residues. The V gene's germline CDR1 is SGDLS and CDR2 YYNGEE. Trimming pared 3 bases from V and 2 bases from J, leaving 12 bases between. The chain's CDR3 is CASSAAGRPYNEQFF. The DNA for the CDR3 is TGTGCCAGCAGCGCGGCGGGGCGGCCCTACAATGAGCAGTTCTTC. Using reference TRBV9 and TRBJ2-1 for the parts outside the CDR3, the full variable domain is DSGVTQTPKHLITATGQRVTLRCSPRSGDLSVYWYQQSLDQGLQFLIQYYNGEERAKGNILERFSAQQFPDLHSELNLSSLELGDSALYFCASSAAGRPYNEQFFGPGTRLTVL.

Here the CDR3 DNA reads TGCGCCAGCAGGACTAGCGTGTTAATCACAGATACGCAGTATTTT. It encodes CASRTSVLITDTQYF. The V and J genes are TRBV5-1 and TRBJ2-3; 8 bases agree with TRBD2. The junction had 7 bases not matched to a gene; V was cut back by 5 bases and J by 2 bases. The CDR3 extends over 15 amino acids. Germline-derived CDR1 and CDR2 are SGHRS and YFSETQ.

The chain's CDR3 is CASSSDRGRNTEAFF. Here the CDR3 DNA reads TGTGCCAGCAGCTCAGACAGGGGTAGGAACACTGAAGCTTTCTTT. This chain joins TRBV3-1 and TRBJ1-1; 8 nucleotides align to TRBD1. Unmatched junction bases numbered 6, after V lost 5 bases and J lost 1 base. CDR3 size: 15 residues. Per the germline V gene, CDR1 is LGHDT and CDR2 is YNNKEL (reference sequence).

The rearrangement joins TRBV10-2 to TRBJ2-1; 7 bases fit TRBD2. The CDR3 runs to 16 residues. Germline loops: CDR1 WSHSY, CDR2 SAAADI. The J segment lost 3 bases and the V segment lost 3 bases, leaving 8 bases of the junction unmatched. For the CDR3, the DNA is TGCGCCAGCAGTGAAGTTGCTAGCGGCCGCTACAATGAGCAGTTCTTC. Protein product: CASSEVASGRYNEQFF.

V and J are TRBV9 and TRBJ2-5; TRBD2 matches 12 bases. Germline trimming cut 0 bases from V and 2 bases from J; bases unmatched to any gene: 5. The CDR3 runs 17 residues. CDR1 and CDR2 from the germline V gene are SGDLS and YYNGEE. CDR3 nucleotide sequence: TGTGCCAGCAGCGTAGCGACTAGCGGGGGTATACAAGAGACCCAGTACTTC. This encodes CASSVATSGGIQETQYF.

The rearrangement links TRBV5-1 to TRBJ2-7; TRBD1 is a possible D gene (5 bases). Germline CDR1 and CDR2: SGHRS and YFSETQ. There are 14 residues in the CDR3. The V end was cut by 4 bases, the J end by 1 base, with 12 bases between. The CDR3 nucleotides read TGCGCCAGCAGCAGCGCTCAGGGTTCCTACGAGCAGTACTTC. This translates into CASSSAQGSYEQYF.

This clonotype showed up just a few times. The rearrangement uses TRBV7-2 and TRBJ1-5; no clear D gene. CDR1 and CDR2 from the germline V gene are SGHTA and FQGNSA. V was shortened by 5 bases and J by 9 bases, with 14 bases between the two germline ends. This CDR3 is 13 amino acids long. CDR3 amino acids: CASSEMRVGPQHF. DNA for the CDR3: TGTGCCAGCAGCGAAATGCGGGTTGGGCCCCAGCATTTT.

This chain uses TRBV29-1 with TRBJ2-5; 8 bases match TRBD1. The J call is doubtful: the DNA matches TRBJ2-7 better. The length of the CDR3 is 14 residues. Germline values: CDR1 SQVTM, CDR2 ANQGSEA. Written as DNA, the CDR3 is TGCAGCGTTTACGAGACAGGGGTCCTCCACGAGCAGTACTTC. Translated, it gives CSVYETGVLHEQYF.

V usage is TRBV20-1 and J usage is TRBJ2-7, with TRBD2 matching over 11 bases. CDR1 and CDR2 from the germline V gene are DFQATT and SNEGSKA (reference sequence). The CDR3 contains 16 residues. V lost 0 bases and J lost 1; bases outside the gene matches: 5. CDR3 amino acids: CSARDSGTSGSYEQYF. For the CDR3, the DNA is TGCAGTGCTAGAGATTCCGGGACTAGCGGTTCCTACGAGCAGTACTTC.

The chain uses TRBV12-3 or TRBV12-4 and TRBJ1-2, with 8 positions matching TRBD1. The V and J ends lost 5 bases and 8 bases, in that order; junction bases with no gene match: 7. The CDR3 is 13 residues long. The CDR3 region is CASSPRQGMGYTF. The CDR3 DNA is TGTGCCAGCAGTCCAAGACAGGGGATGGGCTACACCTTC.

The rearrangement uses TRBV6-5 and TRBJ2-3; no definite D call. Germline CDR1 MNHEY, CDR2 SVGAGI. The length of the CDR3 is 16 residues. The germline V and J ends were trimmed by 1 base and 1 base, with 12 bases remaining between them. For the CDR3, the DNA is TGTGCCAGCAGTTACTTCGGTGGGAAGGGCACAGATACGCAGTATTTT. This sequence encodes CASSYFGGKGTDTQYF.

This clonotype has only one observation. J is TRBJ2-6 and V is TRBV5-1; D uncertain. The CDR3 is 14 residues long. Deletions cut 5 bases from V and 0 bases from J, with 6 bases between. Germline CDR1 and CDR2: SGHRS and YFSETQ. The CDR3 loop reads CASRYHSGANVLTF. CDR3 nucleotides: TGCGCCAGCAGGTACCACTCTGGGGCCAACGTCCTGACTTTC.

This clonotype was seen a few times. The gene calls are TRBV6-5 and TRBJ2-3; maybe TRBD2 (6 bases). Germline V lookup: CDR1 MNHEY, CDR2 SVGAGI. Deletions cut 0 bases from V and 4 bases from J, with 11 bases between. CDR3 size: 15 residues. This CDR3 reads CASSYSGLAADTQYF. CDR3 nucleotide sequence: TGTGCCAGCAGTTACTCTGGGTTAGCGGCAGATACGCAGTATTTT.

V usage is TRBV29-1 and J usage is TRBJ2-5, with 8 bases lining up with TRBD2. The CDR3 totals 14 residues. With 1 base clipped from V and 11 bases from J, the junction kept 12 bases outside the gene matches. In germline, CDR1 is SQVTM, CDR2 ANQGSEA. The CDR3 loop is CSVEGRGDYNEQYF. The CDR3 DNA reads TGCAGCGTTGAAGGGCGGGGGGATTACAATGAGCAGTACTTC.

The rearrangement uses TRBV5-1 and TRBJ2-3; TRBD1 matches 8 bases. The J segment lost 2 bases and the V segment lost 3 bases, leaving 11 bases of the junction unmatched. This CDR3 has 17 amino acids. Per germline, CDR1 SGHRS and CDR2 YFSETQ. CDR3 in amino acids: CASSSTLQGGYTDTQYF. The CDR3 coding sequence is TGCGCCAGCAGCTCCACGCTACAGGGGGGATACACAGATACGCAGTATTTT.